The rows below give T cell receptor beta chains drawn from one sample of a study of blood T cell repertoires in COVID-19. Some clones are missing from TCRdb's copy, which holds only in-frame ones; the method was immunoSEQ multiplex PCR. In the table there are around 140,000 clones, about three quarters of which are singletons. Sequencing was carried out using peripheral blood. The origin of the receptors is a woman aged 45-59 years with active or convalescent COVID-19. Each CDR3 is given with its conserved first and last residue. A D gene is named only where the DNA matches it firmly. Size values are once, few and many counts, or a class for expanded clones, and some rows have none.

DNA: TGTGCCTGGAGGTTAGCGGGGTCCAATGAGCAGTTCTTC; CDR3: CAWRLAGSNEQFF; size: .; D: TRBD2; V: TRBV30; J: TRBJ2-1
DNA: TGTGCCAGCAGCCCCGGACTAGCGGGGGGGCCGGGGGAGACCCAGTACTTC; CDR3: CASSPGLAGGPGETQYF; size: .; D: TRBD2; V: TRBV11-2; J: TRBJ2-5
DNA: TGTGCCAGCTCTAGGGGCGGACGGCGCAATCAGCCCCAGCATTTT; CDR3: CASSRGGRRNQPQHF; size: .; D: .; V: TRBV18; J: TRBJ1-5
DNA: TGTGCCAGCAGCCAAGATTGGCAGGGTGGTTCACCCCTCCACTTT; CDR3: CASSQDWQGGSPLHF; size: .; D: .; V: TRBV3-1/TRBV3-2; J: TRBJ1-6
DNA: TGTGCCAGCTCACCCCAGGGATCTGGAAACACCATATATTTT; CDR3: CASSPQGSGNTIYF; size: .; D: .; V: TRBV18; J: TRBJ1-3
DNA: TGTGCCAGTAGAAGGGGACGGCGGGGCACTGAAGCTTTCTTT; CDR3: CASRRGRRGTEAFF; size: .; D: .; V: TRBV19; J: TRBJ1-1
DNA: TGTGCCAGCAGCTTACCAGGTCATTGGAACACTGAAGCTTTCTTT; CDR3: CASSLPGHWNTEAFF; size: .; D: .; V: TRBV7-8; J: TRBJ1-1
DNA: TGTGCCAGCAGACTGGACAGGGGGTATCAAGGGACCCAGTACTTC; CDR3: CASRLDRGYQGTQYF; size: once; D: TRBD1; V: TRBV7-2; J: TRBJ2-5
DNA: TGTGCCAGCAGCCTTAGCGGGGGGGCAGGGGAGCAGTACTTC; CDR3: CASSLSGGAGEQYF; size: .; D: TRBD2; V: TRBV3-1/TRBV3-2; J: TRBJ2-7
DNA: TGTGCCAGCAGCCTCGTCGCAGGGAATGAAAAACTGTTTTTT; CDR3: CASSLVAGNEKLFF; size: .; D: .; V: TRBV5-6; J: TRBJ1-4
DNA: TGCGCCAGCAGCCAAGAAATCGCGCAGGGGATAGGTGGCTACACCTTC; CDR3: CASSQEIAQGIGGYTF; size: .; D: .; V: TRBV4-3; J: TRBJ1-2
DNA: TGTGCCAGCAGCGTACGGGAGGGGACTGAAGCTTTCTTT; CDR3: CASSVREGTEAFF; size: .; D: .; V: TRBV9; J: TRBJ1-1
DNA: TGTGCCAGCAGCGACCGGACTAGCGGGACCGGGGAGCTGTTTTTT; CDR3: CASSDRTSGTGELFF; size: .; D: TRBD2; V: TRBV9; J: TRBJ2-2
DNA: TGTGCCAGTAGTAGACGGACAGGTAGCTACGAGCAGTACTTC; CDR3: CASSRRTGSYEQYF; size: .; D: TRBD1; V: TRBV19; J: TRBJ2-7
DNA: TGTGCCAGCAGCCTCAGAGGGGGTCAGCCCCAGCATTTT; CDR3: CASSLRGGQPQHF; size: .; D: .; V: TRBV3-1/TRBV3-2; J: TRBJ1-5
DNA: TGTGCCAGCGCATGGACTCCTCAGACCTACGAGCAGTACTTC; CDR3: CASAWTPQTYEQYF; size: .; D: .; V: TRBV7-2; J: TRBJ2-7
DNA: TGTGCCAGCAGCTTAGCACAGGGCCCCGGGGCCCAGTACTTC; CDR3: CASSLAQGPGAQYF; size: .; D: .; V: TRBV7-2; J: TRBJ2-5
DNA: TGTGCCAGCAGTTTTGGGCAGGATAATTCACCCCTCCACTTT; CDR3: CASSFGQDNSPLHF; size: few; D: .; V: TRBV28; J: TRBJ1-6
DNA: TGCGCCAGCAGCTCAACAGGGTCCTTTGAAGAGACCCAGTACTTC; CDR3: CASSSTGSFEETQYF; size: .; D: .; V: TRBV5-1; J: TRBJ2-5
DNA: TGTGCCAGCAGCCCCGGGGGGGCCGACACCGGGGAGCTGTTTTTT; CDR3: CASSPGGADTGELFF; size: .; D: TRBD2; V: TRBV7-2; J: TRBJ2-2
DNA: TGTGCCAGCAGCTCTAACAGGGGTAACACTGAAGCTTTCTTT; CDR3: CASSSNRGNTEAFF; size: .; D: TRBD1; V: TRBV7-2; J: TRBJ1-1
DNA: TGCGCCAGCAGCCAAGGCACATGGGAGCAGTTCTTC; CDR3: CASSQGTWEQFF; size: .; D: .; V: TRBV4-3; J: TRBJ2-1
DNA: TGTGCCAGCAGCCGGAGCAGGGGCCTCGATAATTCACCCCTCCACTTT; CDR3: CASSRSRGLDNSPLHF; size: once; D: .; V: TRBV5-4; J: TRBJ1-6
DNA: TGTGCCAGCAAACGCGAACTAGCGGACTACAATGAGCAGTTCTTC; CDR3: CASKRELADYNEQFF; size: .; D: TRBD2; V: TRBV27; J: TRBJ2-1
DNA: TGCGCCAGCAGCCGGGACCCCGGGAGCACTGAAGCTTTCTTT; CDR3: CASSRDPGSTEAFF; size: .; D: .; V: TRBV5-1; J: TRBJ1-1
DNA: TGTGCCAGTAGCCCTGGGACAGGGACGAACACTGAAGCTTTCTTT; CDR3: CASSPGTGTNTEAFF; size: once; D: TRBD1; V: TRBV19; J: TRBJ1-1
DNA: TGTGCCAGCAGCGGGCGGGGGCCGAACACCGGGGAGCTGTTTTTT; CDR3: CASSGRGPNTGELFF; size: .; D: .; V: TRBV6-2/TRBV6-3; J: TRBJ2-2
DNA: TGTGCCAGCAGGACAGGGGGTAATGAAGCTTTCTTT; CDR3: CASRTGGNEAFF; size: .; D: TRBD1; V: TRBV6-5; J: TRBJ1-1
DNA: TGTGCCAGCAGTTTAGAGGCTTGGGGGCCTGGCTACACCTTC; CDR3: CASSLEAWGPGYTF; size: .; D: .; V: TRBV28; J: TRBJ1-2
DNA: TGTGCCTGGAGCGGGGGGACAGGTACTACCCCCCAGCATTTT; CDR3: CAWSGGTGTTPQHF; size: .; D: TRBD1; V: TRBV30; J: TRBJ1-5
DNA: TGTGCCAGCAAACTACAGGGAAACACTGAAGCTTTCTTT; CDR3: CASKLQGNTEAFF; size: .; D: .; V: TRBV6-5; J: TRBJ1-1
DNA: TGTGCCAGCTCACAACGGGACACCGGCCTAGGCGCCATATATTTT; CDR3: CASSQRDTGLGAIYF; size: .; D: .; V: TRBV18; J: TRBJ1-3
DNA: TGTGCCAGCAGTCGACTAGCGGATAACACCGGGGAGCTGTTTTTT; CDR3: CASSRLADNTGELFF; size: .; D: TRBD2; V: TRBV2; J: TRBJ2-2
DNA: TGTGCCATCAGTGAGTCGATTGGGACTAGCGGGGGCGAGGAGCAGTACTTC; CDR3: CAISESIGTSGGEEQYF; size: .; D: TRBD2; V: TRBV10-3; J: TRBJ2-7
DNA: TGTGCCAGCCAGGAACAGGGGGCTGAGGAAAAACTGTTTTTT; CDR3: CASQEQGAEEKLFF; size: .; D: .; V: TRBV21-1; J: TRBJ1-4
DNA: TGCGCCAGCAGCCAAGAGGGACAGGGCGACGGGGAGCTGTTTTTT; CDR3: CASSQEGQGDGELFF; size: once; D: TRBD1; V: TRBV4-3; J: TRBJ2-2
DNA: TGTGCCAGCAGTTTGCGACAGGGGGCTACTCAGCCCCAGCATTTT; CDR3: CASSLRQGATQPQHF; size: .; D: TRBD1; V: TRBV27; J: TRBJ1-5
DNA: TGTGCCAGCAGTAAACAGGGGGCGCGGATAGGGAGCAATCAGCCCCAGCATTTT; CDR3: CASSKQGARIGSNQPQHF; size: .; D: TRBD1; V: TRBV6-2/TRBV6-3; J: TRBJ1-5
DNA: TGTGCCAGCAGAGGAGGACTAGCGGGACGTAATGAGCAGTTCTTC; CDR3: CASRGGLAGRNEQFF; size: .; D: TRBD2; V: TRBV13; J: TRBJ2-1
DNA: TGTGCCAGCAGCTTGGACCCAGCGGGAGCCTACGAGCAGTACTTC; CDR3: CASSLDPAGAYEQYF; size: .; D: TRBD2; V: TRBV7-2; J: TRBJ2-7
DNA: TGTGCCAGCACCCCGGGGGGAACGAACACTGAAGCTTTCTTT; CDR3: CASTPGGTNTEAFF; size: .; D: .; V: TRBV9; J: TRBJ1-1
DNA: TGTGCCAGCAGGAATCCAGGGGAGACTTCACCCCTCCACTTT; CDR3: CASRNPGETSPLHF; size: once; D: .; V: TRBV28; J: TRBJ1-6
DNA: TGTGCCAGCAGTCCCCCCAGCGCGAAAGAGACCCAGTACTTC; CDR3: CASSPPSAKETQYF; size: .; D: .; V: TRBV2; J: TRBJ2-5
DNA: TGTGCCTGGAGCCCTGGGACTAGCGTAAACAATGAGCAGTTCTTC; CDR3: CAWSPGTSVNNEQFF; size: .; D: TRBD2; V: TRBV30; J: TRBJ2-1
DNA: TGTGCCTGGAGTTTGCAGGGTTATCAGCCCCAGCATTTT; CDR3: CAWSLQGYQPQHF; size: .; D: .; V: TRBV30; J: TRBJ1-5
DNA: TGTGCCAGCAGTGTCAGGCCAGAGACCCAGTACTTC; CDR3: CASSVRPETQYF; size: .; D: .; V: TRBV12-3/TRBV12-4; J: TRBJ2-5
DNA: TGTGCCAGCAGCGAGGGATTCTCCTATAATTCACCCCTCCACTTT; CDR3: CASSEGFSYNSPLHF; size: once; D: .; V: TRBV5-4; J: TRBJ1-6
DNA: TGTGCCAGCACCCCAGCACTAGCGGGAGGCGGAGCAGATACGCAGTATTTT; CDR3: CASTPALAGGGADTQYF; size: .; D: TRBD2; V: TRBV6-2/TRBV6-3; J: TRBJ2-3
DNA: TGTGCCAGCAGCTTGGGAGTACAGGGGGACTATGGCTACACCTTC; CDR3: CASSLGVQGDYGYTF; size: .; D: TRBD1; V: TRBV5-6; J: TRBJ1-2
DNA: TGTGCCAGCAGTCCTAGCGGGGGGGATGTGTACGAGCAGTACTTC; CDR3: CASSPSGGDVYEQYF; size: .; D: TRBD2; V: TRBV7-2; J: TRBJ2-7
DNA: TGTGCCATCAGTGAGACCGGTCGGGATGGCTACACCTTC; CDR3: CAISETGRDGYTF; size: .; D: .; V: TRBV10-3; J: TRBJ1-2
DNA: TGTGCCAGCAGCCCAGGGTGGGACTATGGCTACACCTTC; CDR3: CASSPGWDYGYTF; size: .; D: .; V: TRBV11-1; J: TRBJ1-2
DNA: TGTGCCAGCAGTTACGGGCTAGGGGGGAACACTGAAGCTTTCTTT; CDR3: CASSYGLGGNTEAFF; size: .; D: .; V: TRBV6-6; J: TRBJ1-1
DNA: TGTGCCAGCAGCCCTGACAGGGGCTATGGCTACACCTTC; CDR3: CASSPDRGYGYTF; size: .; D: TRBD1; V: TRBV7-3; J: TRBJ1-2
DNA: TGTGCCAGCAGCCAAGGGACTAGCGGGTCCTACGAGCAGTACTTC; CDR3: CASSQGTSGSYEQYF; size: .; D: TRBD2; V: TRBV3-1/TRBV3-2; J: TRBJ2-7
DNA: TGCGCCAGCAGTCCCTCCAGGAGGAGCGGGAGGTCCTACAATGAGCAGTTCTTC; CDR3: CASSPSRRSGRSYNEQFF; size: .; D: TRBD2; V: TRBV23-1; J: TRBJ2-1
DNA: TGTGCCAGTAGACGTTCCGAGGGCTCTGGAAACACCATATATTTT; CDR3: CASRRSEGSGNTIYF; size: .; D: .; V: TRBV19; J: TRBJ1-3
DNA: TGCGCCAGCAGCGCGGGGATTAGCACAGATACGCAGTATTTT; CDR3: CASSAGISTDTQYF; size: .; D: .; V: TRBV5-1; J: TRBJ2-3
DNA: TGTGCCTGGAGGGGTGTGGGGGCTCGGTATGGCTACACCTTC; CDR3: CAWRGVGARYGYTF; size: few; D: .; V: TRBV30; J: TRBJ1-2
DNA: TGTGCCAGCAGTGAACGGGACAGGGATGAAAAACTGTTTTTT; CDR3: CASSERDRDEKLFF; size: .; D: TRBD1; V: TRBV6-1; J: TRBJ1-4